The 21 T cell receptor beta chains presented below share a single source sample, sequenced in a study of OX40 agonist ivuxolimab in advanced cancers. Only in-frame clones appear in the TCRdb table, and some are missing; sequencing was by immunoSEQ multiplex PCR. There are under 90,000 clones in the sample; 85% to 90% occur only once, and around 2.6% lies in the top ten. The material sequenced was CD4+ or CD8+ T cells sorted from blood, taken in a trial of the OX40 agonist ivuxolimab. The receptor source for this set is an adult with an advanced solid tumor such as melanoma, head and neck, liver or kidney cancer.

The chain joins TRBV18 to TRBJ2-3; maybe TRBD1 (6 bases). Germline-derived CDR1 and CDR2 are KGHSH and LQKENI. Deletions cut 3 bases from V and 3 bases from J, with 10 bases between. The CDR3 covers 14 residues. The CDR3 DNA reads as TGTGCCAGCTCACCCGGACAGATAACAGATACGCAGTATTTT. Translating gives CASSPGQITDTQYF.

The chain combines TRBV13 with TRBJ2-7; tentatively, D is TRBD1 (6 bases). The CDR3 loop spans 13 amino acids. The V end lost 1 base, the J end lost 6 bases, and 10 bases lay between the germline ends. The germline gives CDR1 PRHDT, CDR2 FYEKMQ (reference sequence). CDR3 loop: CASSLDRDGEQYF. Written as DNA, the CDR3 is TGTGCCAGCAGCTTAGACAGGGATGGCGAGCAGTACTTC.

The V and J genes are TRBV18 and TRBJ2-5; D is uncertain. Germline V gene lookup returns CDR1 KGHSH and CDR2 LQKENI. The CDR3 extends over 14 amino acids. With 3 bases removed from V and 4 bases from J, the gap between germline ends came to 12 bases. The CDR3 sequence is CASSPDQGGETQYF. CDR3 coding DNA: TGTGCCAGCTCACCCGACCAAGGCGGAGAGACCCAGTACTTC.

The chain couples TRBV19 to TRBJ1-2, with 9 positions matching TRBD1. This CDR3 has 14 residues. Germline V CDR1 and CDR2: LNHDA, SQIVND (reference sequence). V lost 3 bases and J lost 8; bases outside the gene matches: 7. This CDR3 reads CASSIWDRVNGYTF. The CDR3 DNA follows: TGTGCCAGTAGTATCTGGGACAGGGTCAACGGCTACACCTTC.

This clone showed up just a few times. This sequence joins TRBV29-1 and TRBJ1-5; possible D gene TRBD1, 5 bases. Germline CDR1 SQVTM, CDR2 ANQGSEA. V was shortened by 5 bases and J by 6 bases, with 14 bases between the two germline ends. This CDR3 region has 13 residues. In DNA form, the CDR3 reads TGCAGCGTTCTCGGGGACCTCGGTCAGCCCCAGCATTTT. Amino acid sequence: CSVLGDLGQPQHF.

The chain combines TRBV5-1 with TRBJ2-5, with TRBD1 matching over 7 bases. The J call may be wrong; the DNA end is better matched by TRBJ2-7. CDR3 size: 14 residues. The germline gives CDR1 SGHRS, CDR2 YFSETQ. In nucleotides, the CDR3 is TGCGCCAGCAGCCTTGGACAGGAACCCTACGAGCAGTACTTC. Amino acids: CASSLGQEPYEQYF.

The rearrangement joins TRBV5-1 to TRBJ2-6, with 10 bases lining up with TRBD1. Germline lookup yields CDR1 SGHRS and CDR2 YFSETQ. There are 16 residues in the CDR3. After removal of 5 bases from V and 2 bases from J, the junction contained 4 bases not matched to a gene. The CDR3 coding sequence is TGCGCCAGCAGTCCCGGGACAGGGGCTGGGGCCAACGTCCTGACTTTC. It specifies CASSPGTGAGANVLTF.

The CDR3 DNA sequence: TGTGCCAGCACTTACGGGACTAGCGGTGGAGATACGCAGTATTTT. Translating it yields CASTYGTSGGDTQYF. The chain links TRBV4-2 to TRBJ2-3; the match to TRBD2 covers 11 bases. The CDR3 consists of 15 residues. Germline trimming cut 7 bases from V and 5 bases from J; bases unmatched to any gene: 8. Germline CDR1 reads LGHNA; CDR2 reads YNFKEQ.

CDR3 amino acids: CASSRGTGKAPETQYF. The CDR3 DNA follows: TGTGCCAGTAGTAGGGGGACAGGGAAGGCTCCGGAGACCCAGTACTTC. The V call is TRBV19, the J call TRBJ2-5; 9 bases agree with TRBD1. The CDR3 sequence is 16 residues long. Trimming took 4 bases from V and 5 from J; bases not matched to a gene: 11. CDR1 and CDR2 (germline): LNHDA, SQIVND (reference sequence).

This chain links TRBV4-2 with TRBJ1-2, with D unresolved. The CDR3 is 16 residues long. Germline CDR1 and CDR2: LGHNA and YNFKEQ. Trimming left V 0 bases short and J 1 base short, with 12 bases between. The CDR3 bases are TGTGCCAGCAGCCAAGATGTGGCCGAGGATAACTATGGCTACACCTTC. Its translation is CASSQDVAEDNYGYTF.

CDR3 coding DNA: TGTGCCAGCAGTTCCATCGGGTGGCAAGGGAATCAGCCCCAGCATTTT. Encoded protein: CASSSIGWQGNQPQHF. The V call is TRBV6-5, the J call TRBJ1-5; no clear D. The germline gives CDR1 MNHEY, CDR2 SVGAGI. The V end lost 4 bases, the J end lost 4 bases, and 17 bases lay between the germline ends. CDR3 length: 16 amino acids.

V gene TRBV25-1 combines with J gene TRBJ1-2; D is unclear. V lost 4 bases and J lost 3, with 6 bases in between. The CDR3 length is 12 residues. The V gene's germline CDR1 is MGHDK and CDR2 SYGVNS. The CDR3 DNA is TGTGCCAGCAGTGGGTCACACTATGGCTACACCTTC. It yields the protein CASSGSHYGYTF.

This clone showed up just a few times. The chain employs TRBV7-9 and TRBJ1-1, with 7 bases that match TRBD1. The germline V gene encodes CDR1 SEHNR and CDR2 FQNEAQ (reference sequence). Losses at the gene ends were 5 bases for V and 1 base for J; bases not matched to a gene: 7. This CDR3 spans 15 amino acids. CDR3 DNA sequence: TGTGCCAGCAGCGCCTACAGGGGCAGGAACACTGAAGCTTTCTTT. Its translation is CASSAYRGRNTEAFF.

This clone was seen a single time. The same CDR3 can be traced to other DNA sequences in this sample. CDR3 sequence reads: CASSRSGGTEAFF. CDR3 nucleotides: TGCGCCAGTAGCCGCTCCGGGGGCACTGAAGCTTTCTTT. The chain combines TRBV5-1 with TRBJ1-1, with D possibly being TRBD1 (5 bases). The CDR3 has 13 residues. Germline V gives CDR1 SGHRS, CDR2 YFSETQ. V lost 8 bases, J lost 4 bases, and 15 bases lay in between.

The chain recombines TRBV6-6 with TRBJ2-7; 7 bases map to TRBD2. The CDR3 is 15 amino acids. Looked up from germline, CDR1 is MNHNY and CDR2 is SVGAGI (reference sequence). V was pared by 6 bases and J by 5 bases, with 13 bases of the junction left unmatched. The DNA of the CDR3 is TGTGCCAGCAGCAAGCCAGACAGCGGGATTAACGAGCAGTACTTC. This gives the protein CASSKPDSGINEQYF.

The rearrangement links TRBV21-1 to TRBJ2-1; TRBD2, as called in the table, went unchecked against the DNA. TRBV21-1 is labeled a pseudogene. The CDR3 has 15 amino acids. In DNA, the CDR3 is TGTGCCAGCAGCATTAGCGGGAGAACCTACAATGAGCAGTTCTTC. Amino acid sequence: CASSISGRTYNEQFF.

The V call is TRBV19, the J call TRBJ1-6; D call uncertain. V lost 7 bases and J 5 bases, leaving 6 bases between the germline ends. Per germline, CDR1 LNHDA and CDR2 SQIVND (reference sequence). The CDR3 runs 12 residues. The CDR3: CASMGDNSPLHF. CDR3 nucleotides: TGTGCCAGTATGGGAGATAATTCACCCCTCCACTTT.

As to this clone: This sample includes further DNA sequences coding for the same CDR3. This rearrangement joins TRBV9 to TRBJ1-5; 7 nucleotides match TRBD1. The germline gives CDR1 SGDLS, CDR2 YYNGEE. The CDR3 consists of 16 residues. V lost 0 bases to trimming and J lost 0 bases; unmatched junction nucleotides: 3. CDR3 sequence reads: CASSVGAGGSNQPQHF. For the CDR3, the DNA is TGTGCCAGCAGCGTAGGGGCAGGGGGTAGCAATCAGCCCCAGCATTTT.

This chain uses TRBV29-1 with TRBJ2-2; D gene unclear. Deletions cut 5 bases from V and 0 bases from J, with 7 bases between. CDR1 SQVTM and CDR2 ANQGSEA come from the germline V gene. CDR3 length: 13 residues. The CDR3 sequence is CSVRHTNTGELFF. In DNA, the CDR3 is TGCAGCGTTAGACATACGAACACCGGGGAGCTGTTTTTT.

Points on this clone: The same CDR3 is also encoded by other DNA sequences in this sample. The chain employs TRBV5-4 and TRBJ2-5; no clear D gene. The germline V gene encodes CDR1 SGHNT and CDR2 YYREEE (reference sequence). The CDR3 totals 11 residues. Between the trimmed V and J ends, which lost 0 bases and 5 bases, there was a span of 2 bases. The CDR3 sequence is CASSLAETQYF. CDR3 nucleotides: TGTGCCAGCAGCTTGGCGGAGACCCAGTACTTC.

V gene TRBV7-2 combines with J gene TRBJ2-1; perhaps TRBD2 as D (6 bases). Trimming took off 1 base at V and 4 bases at J, with 8 bases between the two ends. The CDR3 is 14 amino acids. Germline V gene sequence: CDR1 SGHTA, CDR2 FQGNSA. CDR3 residues: CASSLERGYNEQFF. CDR3 nucleotide sequence: TGTGCCAGCAGCTTAGAACGGGGGTACAATGAGCAGTTCTTC.